This TCR beta chain came from a study of control samples from healthy donors and cancer patients. Using immunoSEQ multiplex PCR, the repertoire was profiled, and TCRdb retains in-frame clones only, with some absent. The sample contains roughly 47,000 clones, approximately 87% of which appear only once. This CDR3 contains 12 residues. The ends were cut back, 4 bases at V and 4 bases at J, with 4 bases in the middle. CDR1 and CDR2 (germline): MNHEY, SVGAGI. The clonotype originates from a woman between 55 and 75 years old with lung cancer. The sequenced material came from PBMCs. V usage is TRBV6-5 and J usage is TRBJ2-2; D is unclear. This CDR3 reads CASSLGTGELFF. The CDR3 nucleotides are TGTGCCAGCAGTTTGGGCACCGGGGAGCTGTTTTTT.